The 25 T cell receptor beta chains below all came from one sample that was sequenced in a study of cytomegalovirus exposure and HLA in healthy donors. This PCR relied on a set of 60 Vbeta primers and 13 Jbeta primers. Sequencing used immunoSEQ multiplex PCR; TCRdb keeps in-frame clones, though not all of them. The sample includes about 150,000 clones, 75% of them seen just once. The sample was PBMCs. These receptor sequences come from a man younger than 35 in good health and CMV-seronegative.

The rearrangement uses TRBV7-2 and TRBJ1-5; tentatively, D is TRBD1 (6 bases). CDR1 and CDR2 from the germline V gene are SGHTA and FQGNSA. The V end was cut by 2 bases, the J end by 4 bases, with 15 bases between. The CDR3 is 16 amino acids. DNA of the CDR3: TGTGCCAGCAGCTTATCGGTTGGGCAGGGGAATCAGCCCCAGCATTTT. Residues: CASSLSVGQGNQPQHF.

The V and J genes are TRBV14 and TRBJ1-2; D is undetermined. The CDR3 has 13 residues. The V and J ends lost 0 bases and 8 bases respectively, with 10 bases between them. Looked up from germline, CDR1 is SGHDN and CDR2 is FVKESK. DNA for the CDR3: TGTGCCAGCAGCCAAGAGTGGAACGGGGGCTACACCTTC. This codes for CASSQEWNGGYTF.

The CDR3: CASSLADAYNEQFF. CDR3 nucleotide sequence: TGCGCCAGCAGTTTAGCGGACGCCTACAATGAGCAGTTCTTC. This chain links TRBV10-1 with TRBJ2-1; weak D call: TRBD2 (6 bases). The CDR3 length is 14 residues. V shed 5 bases and J shed 2 bases, with 10 bases lying between them. From germline, CDR1 is WNHNN and CDR2 SYGVQD (reference sequence).

This chain links TRBV19 with TRBJ2-7; D is possibly TRBD1 (5 bases). The length of the CDR3 is 13 residues. Trimming pared 5 bases from V and 4 bases from J, leaving 12 bases between. Per the germline V gene, CDR1 is LNHDA and CDR2 is SQIVND (reference sequence). The CDR3 DNA sequence: TGTGCCAGTAGTGCCCAGGGAAGATACGAGCAGTACTTC. This translates into CASSAQGRYEQYF. Supplemented by reference TRBV19 and TRBJ2-7, the full variable domain reads DGGITQSPKYLFRKEGQNVTLSCEQNLNHDAMYWYRQDPGQGLRLIYYSQIVNDFQKGDIAEGYSVSREKKESFPLTVTSAQKNPTAFYLCASSAQGRYEQYFGPGTRLTVT.

This sequence joins TRBV6-5 and TRBJ2-7, with 9 bases aligning to TRBD2. The CDR3 has 15 residues. V shed 8 bases and J 2 bases; nucleotides not matched to a gene: 10. Germline V gives CDR1 MNHEY, CDR2 SVGAGI. CDR3 sequence (DNA): TGTGCCAGCGCCCCCGGGACTAGCCTCCCCTACGAGCAGTACTTC. Its protein is CASAPGTSLPYEQYF.

This chain links TRBV5-4 with TRBJ2-7, with D perhaps matching TRBD2 (6 bases). The germline V and J ends were trimmed by 0 bases and 0 bases, with 10 bases remaining between them. This CDR3 region has 15 residues. Germline V gene sequence: CDR1 SGHNT, CDR2 YYREEE (reference sequence). Here the CDR3 reads CASSLAGALSYEQYF. CDR3 sequence (DNA): TGTGCCAGCAGCTTGGCGGGAGCGCTCTCCTACGAGCAGTACTTC.

The V gene is TRBV4-2, the J gene TRBJ2-1; 11 positions match TRBD2. V trimming: 1 base; J trimming: 6 bases; junction bases outside the gene matches: 14. CDR3 length: 19 amino acids. The germline V gene encodes CDR1 LGHNA and CDR2 YNFKEQ. The CDR3 nucleotides read TGTGCCAGCAGCCAAGCCGGGACTAGCGGACTCCTAGGGAGCAATGAGCAGTTCTTC. Amino acids: CASSQAGTSGLLGSNEQFF.

This clone has only a few counts. The chain has TRBV10-3 and TRBJ2-3, with 7 bases that match TRBD2. This CDR3 contains 13 residues. V trimming: 6 bases; J trimming: 2 bases; junction bases outside the gene matches: 2. Germline CDR1 and CDR2: ENHRY and SYGVKD. In nucleotides, the CDR3 is TGTGCCATCAGAAGCGGGGTCACAGATACGCAGTATTTT. It translates to CAIRSGVTDTQYF.

V and J are TRBV10-3 and TRBJ2-1, with 8 positions matching TRBD2. Germline CDR1 reads ENHRY; CDR2 reads SYGVKD. This CDR3 has 16 amino acids. Germline trimming cut 6 bases from V and 1 base from J; bases unmatched to any gene: 8. The CDR3 loop reads CAIRETSGRSYNEQFF. The CDR3 nucleotides are TGTGCCATCAGGGAAACTAGCGGACGATCCTACAATGAGCAGTTCTTC.

This clone was recorded only once. This chain joins TRBV11-2 and TRBJ2-5; D is possibly TRBD1 (5 bases). The germline gives CDR1 SGHAT, CDR2 FQNNGV. The CDR3 loop spans 13 amino acids. Trimming shortened V by 6 bases and J by 4 bases, and 12 bases separated the two germline ends. The CDR3 reads CASRIGVGETQYF. CDR3 nucleotides: TGTGCCAGCAGGATAGGGGTCGGAGAGACCCAGTACTTC.

The chain couples TRBV6-1 to TRBJ1-2, with TRBD1 as a possible D gene (6 bases). CDR1 and CDR2 from the germline V gene are MNHNS and SASEGT. This CDR3 is built from 14 residues. Between the trimmed V and J ends, which lost 6 bases and 6 bases, there was a span of 17 bases. DNA of the CDR3: TGTGCCAGCAGGAGGTTGGGGGGGGCAGATGGCTACACCTTC. Translated: CASRRLGGADGYTF.

This clone was seen only a few times. The V gene is TRBV30, the J gene TRBJ2-7, with 12 bases that match TRBD2. This CDR3 comprises 14 residues. V was pared by 5 bases and J by 3 bases, with 5 bases of the junction left unmatched. Germline assignment: CDR1 GTSNPN and CDR2 SVGIG (reference sequence). The CDR3 is CAWSLAGGDYEQYF. The DNA of the CDR3 is TGTGCCTGGTCCCTAGCGGGAGGGGACTACGAGCAGTACTTC. The full variable domain, with the rest looked up from reference TRBV30 and TRBJ2-7, is SQTIHQWPATLVQPVGSPLSLECTVEGTSNPNLYWYRQAAGRGLQLLFYSVGIGQISSEVPQNLSASRPQDRQFILSSKKLLLSDSGFYLCAWSLAGGDYEQYFGPGTRLTVT.

This chain uses TRBV6-5 with TRBJ2-7; 8 bases are shared with TRBD1. CDR1 is MNHEY and CDR2 is SVGAGI in the germline V gene. The CDR3 covers 16 residues. V lost 0 bases to trimming and J lost 0 bases; unmatched junction nucleotides: 4. CDR3 bases: TGTGCCAGCAGTTACTCGGGGACAGGCGACTCCTACGAGCAGTACTTC. Its protein is CASSYSGTGDSYEQYF.

A few counts support this clone. This rearrangement joins TRBV6-5 to TRBJ2-5; 9 positions agree with TRBD1. CDR1 is MNHEY and CDR2 is SVGAGI in the germline V gene. The CDR3 is 16 residues long. The J segment lost 3 bases and the V segment lost 3 bases, leaving 8 bases of the junction unmatched. CDR3 protein: CASSYNGQGIEETQYF. The CDR3, as DNA: TGTGCCAGCAGTTATAACGGACAGGGGATAGAAGAGACCCAGTACTTC.

The CDR3 DNA reads as TGCGCCAGCAGCTGGGTCGGCGGGGGACGCGGCTACACCTTC. Protein product: CASSWVGGGRGYTF. The rearrangement uses TRBV5-1 and TRBJ1-2, with D maybe TRBD1 (5 bases). This CDR3 region has 14 residues. Germline values: CDR1 SGHRS, CDR2 YFSETQ. Trimming took 3 bases from V and 8 from J, leaving 17 bases between them. The full variable domain, with the rest looked up from reference TRBV5-1 and TRBJ1-2, is KAGVTQTPRYLIKTRGQQVTLSCSPISGHRSVSWYQQTPGQGLQFLFEYFSETQRNKGNFPGRFSGRQFSNSRSEMNVSTLELGDSALYLCASSWVGGGRGYTFGSGTRLTVV.

V is TRBV13 and J is TRBJ2-3; 14 positions agree with TRBD2. This CDR3 comprises 17 residues. Germline V gene data show CDR1 as PRHDT and CDR2 as FYEKMQ (reference sequence). J gave up 6 bases and V 4 bases, and 9 bases lay outside the gene matches. This CDR3 reads CASSSKGLAGVVDTQYF. Here the CDR3 DNA reads TGTGCCAGCAGCTCAAAGGGACTAGCGGGAGTCGTGGATACGCAGTATTTT.

This chain connects TRBV5-8 to TRBJ1-3; 8 bases match TRBD1. The CDR3 length is 16 residues. Unmatched junction bases numbered 12, after V lost 2 bases and J lost 8 bases. CDR1 is SGHTS and CDR2 is YDEGEE in the germline V gene. CDR3 protein: CASSFGRGQEGDTIYF. CDR3 sequence (DNA): TGTGCCAGCAGCTTCGGCAGGGGACAGGAAGGTGACACCATATATTTT.

This clone has only a few counts. The chain uses TRBV7-9 and TRBJ2-7; D uncertain. The CDR3 consists of 15 residues. In germline, CDR1 is SEHNR, CDR2 FQNEAQ (reference sequence). V lost 1 base, J lost 5 bases, and 15 bases lay in between. DNA for the CDR3: TGTGCCAGCAGCTTAGGGGCCAGGATTGACGACGAGCAGTACTTC. Amino acid sequence: CASSLGARIDDEQYF.

The chain links TRBV27 to TRBJ1-2; D unclear. The CDR3 is 12 amino acids. Germline CDR1 is MNHEY and CDR2 is SMNVEV (reference sequence). Trimming removed 4 bases from V and 5 bases from J, with 8 bases in between. CDR3 protein: CASSSTGYGYTF. Here the CDR3 DNA reads TGTGCCAGCAGTTCAACGGGATATGGCTACACCTTC.

The V gene is TRBV11-2, the J gene TRBJ1-2; 7 bases fit TRBD1. V was clipped by 7 bases and J by 7 bases; unmatched bases: 6. This CDR3 is 12 amino acids long. Germline CDR1 is SGHAT and CDR2 is FQNNGV. The CDR3 protein is CASTEDRAGYTF. The CDR3 bases are TGTGCCAGCACCGAAGACAGGGCTGGCTACACCTTC.

The CDR3 region has the DNA TGTGCCAGCAGTGAAGCGGGCGGGAGCCTGACAGATACGCAGTATTTT. Protein: CASSEAGGSLTDTQYF. The rearrangement joins TRBV6-1 to TRBJ2-3; 7 bases align to TRBD2. With 0 bases clipped from V and 3 bases from J, the junction kept 6 bases outside the gene matches. CDR3 length: 16 residues. From germline, CDR1 is MNHNS and CDR2 SASEGT.

This clone was counted a few times. CDR3: CASSPSWTGNTEAFF. In DNA, the CDR3 is TGTGCCAGCAGCCCTTCGTGGACAGGGAACACTGAAGCTTTCTTT. The rearrangement uses TRBV7-2 and TRBJ1-1, with 7 bases matching TRBD1. The trim removed 5 bases at V and 1 base at J, leaving 7 bases unmatched. CDR1 and CDR2 (germline): SGHTA, FQGNSA. This CDR3 has 15 residues.

The chain has TRBV10-3 and TRBJ2-7, with D perhaps TRBD1 (5 bases). V was cut by 2 bases and J by 4 bases, with 12 bases left in between. Germline V gene data show CDR1 as ENHRY and CDR2 as SYGVKD. The CDR3 is 14 amino acids. The CDR3 bases are TGTGCCATCAGTGAGAGTGACAGACCTTACGAGCAGTACTTC. This gives the protein CAISESDRPYEQYF.

This chain uses TRBV9 with TRBJ2-3, with 15 bases identical to TRBD2. CDR1 SGDLS and CDR2 YYNGEE come from the germline V gene. With 2 bases clipped from V and 5 bases from J, the junction kept 6 bases outside the gene matches. The CDR3 runs 17 residues. CDR3 region: CASSVTGTSGRKDTQYF. The CDR3 coding sequence is TGTGCCAGCAGCGTTACCGGGACTAGCGGGAGGAAAGATACGCAGTATTTT.

The chain couples TRBV18 to TRBJ2-3; 9 nucleotides match TRBD1. This CDR3 spans 16 amino acids. V was clipped by 2 bases and J by 4 bases; unmatched bases: 7. CDR1 and CDR2 (germline): KGHSH, LQKENI. CDR3 in DNA: TGTGCCAGCTCACCAAGGGGACAGGGTCCCCCAGATACGCAGTATTTT. The encoded protein is CASSPRGQGPPDTQYF.